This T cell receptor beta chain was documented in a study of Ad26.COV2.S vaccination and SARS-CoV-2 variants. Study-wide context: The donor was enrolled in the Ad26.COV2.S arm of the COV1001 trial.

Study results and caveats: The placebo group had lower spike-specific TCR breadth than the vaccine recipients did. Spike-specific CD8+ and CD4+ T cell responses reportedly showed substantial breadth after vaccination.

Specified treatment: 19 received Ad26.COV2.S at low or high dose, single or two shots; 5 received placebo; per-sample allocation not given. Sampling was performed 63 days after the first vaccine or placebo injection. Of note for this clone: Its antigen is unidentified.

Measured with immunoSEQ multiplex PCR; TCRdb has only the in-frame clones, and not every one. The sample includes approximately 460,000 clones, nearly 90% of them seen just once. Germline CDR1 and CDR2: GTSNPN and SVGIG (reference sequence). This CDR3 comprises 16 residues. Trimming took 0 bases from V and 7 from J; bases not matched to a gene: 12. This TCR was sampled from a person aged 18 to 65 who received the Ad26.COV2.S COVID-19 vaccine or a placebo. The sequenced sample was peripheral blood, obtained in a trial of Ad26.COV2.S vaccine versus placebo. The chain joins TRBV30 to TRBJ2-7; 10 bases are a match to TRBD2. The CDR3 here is CAWSVGGSGGYVEQYF. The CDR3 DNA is TGTGCCTGGAGTGTAGGTGGTAGCGGGGGGTACGTGGAGCAGTACTTC.